The clone carrying this T cell receptor beta chain has only a few counts. Its antigen is as yet unknown. The source of the sample is a study of beta chain features in type 1 diabetes. For the study at large: Cells sorted and examined across all samples totaled nearly 110,000,000.

Germline CDR1 MNHEY, CDR2 SVGAGI. J gave up 5 bases and V 5 bases, and 7 bases lay outside the gene matches. The CDR3 runs 15 residues. Of the isolated RNA, all was reverse transcribed, and so the sequenced material was expressed TCRB transcripts. This table comes from immunoSEQ multiplex PCR, and its TCRdb copy is limited to in-frame clones, with some not included. The data show approximately 110,000 clones, with 40% seen just once and about 0.07% held by the top ten. General study points: Patients with type 1 diabetes showed fewer VDJ junction insertions and more deletions.

This TCR was recovered from a woman in her late teens or twenties in good health. Material: stem cell memory CD4+ T cells from blood. This chain links TRBV6-5 with TRBJ2-5, with 11 bases fitting TRBD2. The CDR3 sequence: CASSRSGRGSETQYF. The DNA for the CDR3 is TGTGCCAGCAGTCGTAGCGGGAGGGGAAGTGAGACCCAGTACTTC.